This T cell receptor beta chain was sequenced in a study of T-cell memory formation after mild COVID-19. This clonotype showed up just a few times. TCRdb analysed the 5' RACE reads with MiXCR anew, one entry per CDR3 protein. The table shows fewer than 350,000 distinct CDR3 sequences, with roughly an eighth occurring only once. The sample consisted of PBMCs or a T cell subset sorted from them (not recorded which). The clonotype was recovered from a man between 18 and 35 years old who had mild COVID-19 (a few samples of this study predate the infection). Cell type and time point are not known.

CDR3 region: CSARVEQGDSNQPQHF. CDR3 coding DNA: TGCAGTGCTAGAGTTGAACAGGGGGATAGCAATCAGCCCCAGCATTTT. The chain is built from TRBV20-1 and TRBJ1-5; 8 bases are shared with TRBD1. The CDR3 sequence is 16 residues long. Germline V gene sequence: CDR1 DFQATT, CDR2 SNEGSKA (reference sequence). Germline trimming cut 1 base from V and 0 bases from J; bases unmatched to any gene: 5.